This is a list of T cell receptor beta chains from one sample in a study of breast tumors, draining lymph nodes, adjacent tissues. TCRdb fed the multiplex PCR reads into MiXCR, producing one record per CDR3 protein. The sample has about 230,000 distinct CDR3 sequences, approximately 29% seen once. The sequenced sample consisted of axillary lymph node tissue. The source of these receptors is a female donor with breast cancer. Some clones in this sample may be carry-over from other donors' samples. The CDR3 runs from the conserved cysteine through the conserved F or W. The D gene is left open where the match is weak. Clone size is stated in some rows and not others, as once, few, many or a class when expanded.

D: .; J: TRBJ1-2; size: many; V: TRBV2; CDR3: CASSLSPRDGYTF; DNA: TGTGCCAGCAGTCTGAGTCCCCGGGATGGCTACACCTTC
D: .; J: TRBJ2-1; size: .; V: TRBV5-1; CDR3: CASSLDGRRSEQFF; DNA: TGCGCCAGCAGCTTGGACGGGAGACGGAGTGAGCAATTCTTC
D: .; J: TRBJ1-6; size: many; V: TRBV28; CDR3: CASRISSFNSPLHF; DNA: TGTGCCAGCAGAATCTCCAGCTTTAATTCACCCCTCCACTTT
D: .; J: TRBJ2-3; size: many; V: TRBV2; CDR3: CASTSPAPDTQYF; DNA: TGTGCCAGCACCTCCCCGGCCCCAGATACGCAGTATTTT
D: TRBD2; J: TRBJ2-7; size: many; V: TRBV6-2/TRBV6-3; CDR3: CASSYSPSGTTYEQYF; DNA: TGTGCCAGCAGTTACTCACCTAGCGGGACTACCTACGAGCAGTACTTC
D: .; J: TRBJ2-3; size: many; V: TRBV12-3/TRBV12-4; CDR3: CASSPRQRGTDTQYF; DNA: TGTGCCAGCAGTCCACGCCAACGGGGCACAGATACGCAGTATTTT
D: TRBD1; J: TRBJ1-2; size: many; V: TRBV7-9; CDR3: CASSPNPGQAGGYPF; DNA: TGTGCCAGCAGCCCCAACCCCGGACAGGCAGGTGGCTACCCCTTC
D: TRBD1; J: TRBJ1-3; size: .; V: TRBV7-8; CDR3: CASTLRQGDGNTKYF; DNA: TGTGCCAGCACGCTCAGACAGGGAGATGGAAACACCAAATATTTT
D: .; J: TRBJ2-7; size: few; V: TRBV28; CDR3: CASSPPWYEQYF; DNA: TGTGCCAGCAGCCCCCCATGGTACGAGCAGTACTTC
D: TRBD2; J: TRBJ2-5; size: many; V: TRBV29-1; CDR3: CSVETSGRKTQYF; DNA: TGCAGCGTTGAGACTAGCGGGAGAAAGACCCAGTACTTC
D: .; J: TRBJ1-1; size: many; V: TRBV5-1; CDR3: CASSPDGNTEAFF; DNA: TGCGCCAGCAGCCCCGACGGGAACACTGAAGCTTTCTTT
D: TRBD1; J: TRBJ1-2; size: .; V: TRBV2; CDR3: CASRTGVGLGYTF; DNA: TGTGCCAGCAGAACAGGGGTGGGTCTTGGCTACACCTTC
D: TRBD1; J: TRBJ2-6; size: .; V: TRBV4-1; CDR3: CASSQGDREFGGANVLTF; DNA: TGCGCCAGCAGCCAAGGGGACAGGGAATTTGGTGGGGCCAACGTCCTGACTTTC
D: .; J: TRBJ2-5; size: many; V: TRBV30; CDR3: CAWSGGLKETQYF; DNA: TGTGCCTGGTCAGGGGGACTTAAAGAGACCCAGTACTTC
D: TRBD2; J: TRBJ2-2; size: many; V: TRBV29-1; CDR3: CSVTVGTSGKPGELFF; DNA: TGCAGCGTGACGGTGGGAACTAGCGGGAAGCCCGGGGAGCTGTTTTTT
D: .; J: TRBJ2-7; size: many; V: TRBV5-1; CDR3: CASSYSQGLSHEQYF; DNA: TGCGCCAGCAGCTACTCACAGGGTCTCTCCCACGAGCAGTACTTC
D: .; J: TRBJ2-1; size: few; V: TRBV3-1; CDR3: CASSPVGSIFDEQFF; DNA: TGTGCCAGCAGCCCCGTGGGGTCCATTTTCGATGAGCAGTTCTTC
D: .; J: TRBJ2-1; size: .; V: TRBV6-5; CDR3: CASRAQKYNEQLF; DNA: TGTGCCAGCCGAGCCCAGAAATACAATGAGCAGCTCTTC
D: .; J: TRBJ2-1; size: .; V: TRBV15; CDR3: CATSSIYLCSTSISDYNEQFF; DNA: .
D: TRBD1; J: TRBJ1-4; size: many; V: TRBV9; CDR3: CASSVAGQPTNEKLFF; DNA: TGTGCCAGCAGCGTAGCGGGACAGCCAACTAATGAAAAACTGTTTTTT
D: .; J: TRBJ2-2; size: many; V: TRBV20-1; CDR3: CSAPDPYTGELFF; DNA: TGCAGTGCCCCGGACCCGTACACCGGGGAGCTGTTTTTT
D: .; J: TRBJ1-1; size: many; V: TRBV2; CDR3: CASSSQGYTEAFF; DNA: TGTGCCAGCAGCTCTCAGGGGTACACTGAAGCTTTCTTT
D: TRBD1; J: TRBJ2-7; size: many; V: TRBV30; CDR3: CAWSAGTVYEQYF; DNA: TGTGCCTGGAGTGCAGGGACAGTCTACGAGCAGTACTTC
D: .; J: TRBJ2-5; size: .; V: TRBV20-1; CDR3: CSAIRQETLCF; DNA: TGCAGTGCTATCCGACAAGAGACCCTGTGCTTC
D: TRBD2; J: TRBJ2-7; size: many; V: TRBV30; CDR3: CAWSPGTRPYEQYF; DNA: TGTGCCTGGAGTCCCGGGACTAGACCTTACGAGCAGTACTTC
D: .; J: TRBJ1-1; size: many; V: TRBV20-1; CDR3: CSASKPRTANTEAFF; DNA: TGCAGTGCTTCAAAGCCGAGGACGGCCAACACTGAAGCTTTCTTT
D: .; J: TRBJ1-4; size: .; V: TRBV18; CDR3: CASSRGTPSEKLFF; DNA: TGTGCCAGCTCACGGGGGACGCCCTCTGAAAAACTGTTTTTT
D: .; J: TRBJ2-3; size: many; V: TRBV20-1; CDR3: CSAPKGGTDTQYF; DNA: TGCAGTGCCCCCAAGGGGGGCACAGATACGCAGTATTTT
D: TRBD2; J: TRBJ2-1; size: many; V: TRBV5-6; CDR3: CASSSRLAGDHNEQFF; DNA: TGTGCCAGCAGCTCCCGACTAGCGGGAGACCACAATGAGCAGTTCTTC
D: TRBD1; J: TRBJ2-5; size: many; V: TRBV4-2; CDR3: CASSHTQGGTGAQETQYF; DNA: TGTGCCAGCAGCCACACCCAAGGTGGGACAGGGGCGCAAGAGACCCAGTACTTC
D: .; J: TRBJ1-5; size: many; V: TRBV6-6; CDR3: CASSYWGNNQPQHF; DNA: TGTGCCAGCAGTTACTGGGGAAACAATCAGCCCCAGCATTTT
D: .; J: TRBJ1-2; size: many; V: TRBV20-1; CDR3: CSARVGRDGYTF; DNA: TGCAGTGCTAGAGTTGGGCGAGATGGCTACACCTTC
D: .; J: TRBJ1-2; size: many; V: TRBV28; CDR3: CASTGGIYGYTF; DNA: TGTGCCAGCACGGGCGGGATCTATGGCTACACCTTC
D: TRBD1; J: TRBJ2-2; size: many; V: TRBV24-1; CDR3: CATSDRTGGAGELFF; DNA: TGTGCCACCAGTGATCGGACAGGGGGTGCCGGGGAGCTGTTTTTT
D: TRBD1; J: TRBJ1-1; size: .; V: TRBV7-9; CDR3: CASSLAAGGTEAFF; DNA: TGTGCCAGCAGCTTAGCGGCAGGGGGCACTGAAGCTTTCTTT
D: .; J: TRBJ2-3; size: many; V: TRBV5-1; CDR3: CAAPDAERSPDTQYF; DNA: TGCGCCGCCCCAGATGCAGAACGTTCCCCAGATACGCAGTATTTT
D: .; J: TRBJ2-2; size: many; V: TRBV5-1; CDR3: CASSFESGELFF; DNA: TGCGCCAGCAGCTTTGAATCCGGGGAGCTGTTTTTT
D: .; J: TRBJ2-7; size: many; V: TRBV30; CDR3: CAWSVGLYEQYF; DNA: TGTGCCTGGAGTGTAGGCCTATACGAGCAGTACTTC